This is a list of T cell receptor beta chains from one sample in a study of neoadjuvant anti-PD-1 for oral cavity cancer. Repertoires were generated with immunoSEQ multiplex PCR, while TCRdb's copy carries only in-frame clones and drops some. The sample lists approximately 45,000 clones; 75% to 80% were seen once. Sequencing used PBMCs, obtained after nivolumab (anti-PD-1) treatment. All receptors come from a person aged 35-80 years with oral cavity squamous cell carcinoma. CDR3s include the opening cysteine and the closing phenylalanine or tryptophan.

v_call cdr3_length cdr3_aa
TRBV6-6 14 CASTDSGRSYEQYF
TRBV7-9 14 CASNDRGPGNTIYF
TRBV5-4 15 CASSTLAGGFYEQYF
TRBV7-9 13 CASRNRQDQPQHF
TRBV6-1 15 CASSEAGVPNQPQHF
TRBV10-3 12 CAISESSSEQYF
TRBV27 13 CASSFEGNYGYTF
TRBV9 15 CASSVSPGGSTEAFF
TRBV19 13 CASRPQGGTEAFF
TRBV10-2 15 CASSESGGFNEKLFF
TRBV7-8 12 CASSLRPLEQFF
TRBV2 13 CASRGQSNQPQHF